These T cell receptor beta chains were read from a single sample in a study of shared clonotypes between healthy human individuals. The repertoire was sequenced with immunoSEQ multiplex PCR; TCRdb's copy has only in-frame clones and lacks some. The table includes about 2.1 million clones, about 94% detected once. Material: naive CD8+ T cells from PBMCs. These receptors came from a man aged 18-30 years in good health. Some clones in this sample may be carry-over from other donors' samples. The CDR3 runs from the conserved cysteine through the conserved F or W.

V,J,CDR3
TRBV29-1,TRBJ2-7,CSVATGNPYEQYF
TRBV30,TRBJ1-3,CAWSVLRASSGNTIYF
TRBV11-2,TRBJ2-7,CASSSSGPYEQYF
TRBV5-6,TRBJ2-5,CASSLAEAAQETQYF
TRBV19,TRBJ1-2,CASSIEGGGNYGYTF
TRBV29-1,TRBJ2-6,CSVLFTGTGIAGANVLTF
TRBV30,TRBJ2-6,CAWSVSVANVLTF
TRBV13,TRBJ1-4,CASSFARRGNEKLFF
TRBV27,TRBJ2-1,CASSPGWGEWDNEQFF
TRBV7-9,TRBJ2-7,CASSHLGSYEQYF
TRBV5-6,TRBJ1-5,CASSLAGDSNQPQHF
TRBV4-1,TRBJ1-2,CASSQGQGRDGYTF
TRBV11-1,TRBJ2-2,CASSPRWAGRNAGELFF
TRBV28,TRBJ2-7,CASSLGVMYGVSSYEQYF
TRBV6-6,TRBJ2-3,CASGPLPGGTDTQYF
TRBV28,TRBJ1-1,CASSLEGMNTEAFF
TRBV7-9,TRBJ2-6,CASSEPLRGANVLTF
TRBV15,TRBJ1-5,CATSSTDGYSNQPQHF
TRBV9,TRBJ1-1,CASSELRGTEAFF
TRBV7-9,TRBJ1-4,CASSLVRTVATNEKLFF
TRBV9,TRBJ1-1,CASSVQGAGTEAFF
TRBV5-3,TRBJ1-2,CARRGRDPNWYGYTF
TRBV18,TRBJ2-3,CASSPTGGAPNTDTQYF